The 21 T cell receptor beta chains in this list originate from one sample, sequenced in a study of T-cell reconstitution after alpha-beta-depleted transplantation in children. Unique molecular identifiers were built into the TCRbeta library. TCRdb re-called the PCR reads with MiXCR, one entry per CDR3 protein. Here the sample spans 210,000 or so distinct CDR3 sequences, 8% to 10% being singletons. This material consisted of PBMCs from the stem cell graft donor, taken from the stem cell graft. The receptors were gathered from a human donor who donated a stem cell graft to a child with acute lymphoblastic leukemia.

This clonotype was observed at least ten times. The V and J genes are TRBV5-1 and TRBJ2-3; the D gene is possibly TRBD2 (5 bases). In germline, CDR1 is SGHRS, CDR2 YFSETQ. The CDR3 contains 13 residues. Trimming removed 6 bases from V and 3 bases from J, with 11 bases in between. The CDR3 DNA follows: TGCGCCAGCACCCGAGGGTTTACAGATACGCAGTATTTT. This encodes CASTRGFTDTQYF.

V and J are TRBV9 and TRBJ2-3; D call uncertain. CDR1 and CDR2 from the germline V gene are SGDLS and YYNGEE. The V gene lost 0 bases and the J gene lost 4 bases, with 6 bases spanning the gap. The CDR3 consists of 13 residues. As DNA, the CDR3 is TGTGCCAGCAGCGTAGAGGTGCCAGATACGCAGTATTTT. Protein product: CASSVEVPDTQYF.

This clonotype was observed a few times. The V call is TRBV9, the J call TRBJ1-2; unclear D gene. Per the germline V gene, CDR1 is SGDLS and CDR2 is YYNGEE. This CDR3 is built from 12 residues. The ends were cut back, 3 bases at V and 8 bases at J, with 11 bases in the middle. CDR3 sequence (DNA): TGTGCCAGCAGCGGCCCGTACACCGGCTACACCTTC. As protein: CASSGPYTGYTF. The variable domain in full, with the rest retrieved from reference TRBV9 and TRBJ1-2, is DSGVTQTPKHLITATGQRVTLRCSPRSGDLSVYWYQQSLDQGLQFLIQYYNGEERAKGNILERFSAQQFPDLHSELNLSSLELGDSALYFCASSGPYTGYTFGSGTRLTVV.

The chain couples TRBV20-1 to TRBJ1-1; no clear D. Trimming stripped 0 bases from V and 0 bases from J, with 5 bases between. CDR3 size: 13 residues. Germline CDR1 DFQATT, CDR2 SNEGSKA (reference sequence). CDR3 sequence: CSAREPVNTEAFF. The CDR3 bases are TGCAGTGCTAGAGAGCCGGTGAACACTGAAGCTTTCTTT.

This clonotype was recorded many times. The chain combines TRBV19 with TRBJ1-1, with a tentative D call TRBD1 (5 bases). Germline V gene lookup returns CDR1 LNHDA and CDR2 SQIVND (reference sequence). CDR3 length: 13 residues. The V and J ends lost 4 bases and 6 bases respectively, with 12 bases between them. The CDR3 DNA reads as TGTGCCAGTAGTACAGGGAGATGGCCTGAAGCTTTCTTT. Translating it yields CASSTGRWPEAFF.

The rearrangement uses TRBV30 and TRBJ2-1, with 8 bases fitting TRBD1. J was trimmed by 7 bases and V by 2 bases; bases with no gene match: 4. Germline-derived CDR1 and CDR2 are GTSNPN and SVGIG (reference sequence). There are 13 residues in the CDR3. The chain's CDR3 is CAWSRGQDNEQFF. The DNA of the CDR3 is TGTGCCTGGAGTAGGGGACAGGATAATGAGCAGTTCTTC.

The V and J genes are TRBV7-9 and TRBJ2-7; 10 bases agree with TRBD1. V was pared by 10 bases and J by 4 bases, with 4 bases of the junction left unmatched. Germline V CDR1 and CDR2: SEHNR, FQNEAQ (reference sequence). CDR3 length: 12 residues. The CDR3 DNA reads as TGTGCCACAGGACAGGGGGAGTACGAGCAGTACTTC. It is translated as CATGQGEYEQYF.

V usage is TRBV7-2 and J usage is TRBJ2-1; D is uncertain. Deletions cut 0 bases from V and 4 bases from J, with 7 bases between. Germline CDR1 is SGHTA and CDR2 is FQGNSA. The CDR3 has 14 amino acids. The CDR3 loop reads CASSLADSYNEQFF. DNA for the CDR3: TGTGCCAGCAGCTTAGCGGATAGTTACAATGAGCAGTTCTTC. The entire variable domain, with the rest obtained from reference TRBV7-2 and TRBJ2-1, is as follows: GAGVSQSPSNKVTEKGKDVELRCDPISGHTALYWYRQSLGQGLEFLIYFQGNSAPDKSGLPSDRFSAERTGGSVSTLTIQRTQQEDSAVYLCASSLADSYNEQFFGPGTRLTVL.

The V gene is TRBV5-1, the J gene TRBJ2-3; TRBD1 agrees at 7 bases. CDR3 length: 15 residues. The V gene's germline CDR1 is SGHRS and CDR2 YFSETQ. The junction had 8 bases not matched to a gene; V was cut back by 4 bases and J by 3 bases. The CDR3 spells CASSQTRGNTDTQYF. CDR3 bases: TGCGCCAGCAGCCAAACCAGGGGGAATACAGATACGCAGTATTTT.

Ten or more counts support this clonotype. The V gene is TRBV4-3, the J gene TRBJ1-6, with D unclear. The ends were cut back, 0 bases at V and 8 bases at J, with 11 bases in the middle. Germline lookup yields CDR1 LGHNA and CDR2 YSLEER. The CDR3 loop spans 15 amino acids. In nucleotides, the CDR3 is TGCGCCAGCAGCCAAGAACGAACAGCATATTCACCCCTCCACTTT. It yields the protein CASSQERTAYSPLHF.

The DNA of the CDR3 is TGTGCCAGTAGTATTAGGTTCGGCAATGAAGCTTTCTTT. Its protein is CASSIRFGNEAFF. The chain recombines TRBV19 with TRBJ1-1; no clear D. The germline gives CDR1 LNHDA, CDR2 SQIVND (reference sequence). This CDR3 contains 13 residues. V lost 3 bases and J 7 bases, leaving 12 bases between the germline ends.

This clonotype appeared a few times. V gene TRBV11-2 combines with J gene TRBJ2-1; TRBD2 aligns across 15 bases. CDR3 length equals 18 residues. J lost 1 base, V lost 4 bases, and 5 bases had no gene match. CDR1 is SGHAT and CDR2 is FQNNGV in the germline V gene. DNA for the CDR3: TGTGCCAGCAGCTCGGGACTAGCGGGGGGTTTGTCCTACAATGAGCAGTTCTTC. Encoded protein: CASSSGLAGGLSYNEQFF.

This clonotype occurred a few times. This chain links TRBV6-4 with TRBJ2-3; either TRBD1 or TRBD2 may fit D (6 bases each). V was trimmed by 5 bases and J by 12 bases, leaving 30 bases between them. Germline lookup yields CDR1 MRHNA and CDR2 SNTAGT. CDR3 size: 17 residues. The CDR3 spells CASSQTGRGDSTDAQYF. Written as DNA, the CDR3 is TGTGCCAGCAGTCAAACGGGAAGGGGGGATAGCACAGATGCACAGTATTTT.

This clonotype was detected a few times. The chain recombines TRBV19 with TRBJ2-7, with TRBD1 identical over 8 bases. From germline, CDR1 is LNHDA and CDR2 SQIVND (reference sequence). The CDR3 sequence is 15 residues long. V lost 10 bases to trimming and J lost 3 bases; unmatched junction nucleotides: 14. The CDR3 sequence is CATRGLATGDYEQYF. DNA of the CDR3: TGTGCCACCAGAGGCTTGGCGACAGGGGACTACGAGCAGTACTTC.

The CDR3 DNA is TGCGCCAGCGCGTTCTCTGGGGCGGTGGAGCAGTACTTC. As protein: CASAFSGAVEQYF. V is TRBV10-1 and J is TRBJ2-7, with D possibly being TRBD1 (5 bases). V lost 8 bases and J lost 7, with 18 bases in between. The CDR3 length is 13 residues. Germline V gene data show CDR1 as WNHNN and CDR2 as SYGVQD (reference sequence).

The table lists this clonotype with many counts. The rearrangement links TRBV27 to TRBJ2-3, with D possibly called TRBD1 or TRBD2 (6 bases each). CDR1 and CDR2 (germline): MNHEY, SMNVEV (reference sequence). V lost 5 bases, J lost 8 bases, and 29 bases lay in between. The CDR3 covers 18 residues. The CDR3 DNA is TGTGCCAGCAGTCGACATGTTACTAGTGACTGGGGGGCCGCTACGCAGTATTTT. It codes for CASSRHVTSDWGAATQYF.

At least ten counts were recorded for this clonotype. The V gene is TRBV7-2, the J gene TRBJ2-3; D not certain. The CDR3 runs to 12 residues. Germline assignment: CDR1 SGHTA and CDR2 FQGNSA. Trimming took off 5 bases at V and 6 bases at J, with 9 bases between the two ends. The CDR3 loop is CASSPTGDTQYF. CDR3 nucleotide sequence: TGTGCCAGCAGCCCGACGGGTGATACGCAGTATTTT.

Here the CDR3 DNA reads TGTGCCAGCAGCCAAGATGTTAGGGAGGGTTGCGGGTTCTTC. This translates into CASSQDVREGCGFF. The chain combines TRBV4-2 with TRBJ2-1, with TRBD2 matching over 7 bases. Per germline, CDR1 LGHNA and CDR2 YNFKEQ. Germline trimming cut 0 bases from V and 15 bases from J; bases unmatched to any gene: 11. This CDR3 comprises 14 residues.

The chain joins TRBV5-1 to TRBJ1-4, with a weak D call TRBD1 (6 bases). There are 16 residues in the CDR3. Per the germline V gene, CDR1 is SGHRS and CDR2 is YFSETQ. The V end lost 0 bases, the J end lost 6 bases, and 15 bases lay between the germline ends. This CDR3 is CASSLAPGTSDEKLFF. Written as DNA, the CDR3 is TGCGCCAGCAGCTTGGCGCCCGGGACATCGGATGAAAAACTGTTTTTT.

This clonotype has just a few counts. This rearrangement joins TRBV20-1 to TRBJ1-2; D gene uncertain. The V gene's germline CDR1 is DFQATT and CDR2 SNEGSKA (reference sequence). The CDR3 is 16 residues long. With 1 base removed from V and 6 bases from J, the gap between germline ends came to 21 bases. The CDR3 DNA follows: TGCAGTGCTAGAGCCACTCAGCTTGGCGTTTACAATGGCTACACCTTC. Encoded protein: CSARATQLGVYNGYTF.

The table lists this clonotype with many counts. This chain joins TRBV5-1 and TRBJ2-7, with D unresolved. Trimming cost V 4 bases and J 4 bases, with 6 bases left between them. This CDR3 has 11 residues. Germline V lookup: CDR1 SGHRS, CDR2 YFSETQ. The CDR3 DNA follows: TGCGCCAGCAGCACACCATACGAGCAGTACTTC. Protein: CASSTPYEQYF.